This T cell receptor beta chain appears in the sequencing data of a study of technical replicates of blood from a few donors. Sequenced by immunoSEQ multiplex PCR; TCRdb stores in-frame clones only, minus some. Among some 80,000 clones listed, around 92% were seen once. Trimming stripped 1 base from V and 9 bases from J, with 16 bases between. This CDR3 comprises 15 residues. Germline loops: CDR1 SEHNR, CDR2 FQNEAQ (reference sequence). Specimen: T cells isolated from PBMCs. This chain connects TRBV7-9 to TRBJ2-1; tentative D call: TRBD1 (6 bases). The receptor was derived from a human donor in good health. CDR3: CASSLVGGRSGEQFF. The DNA of the CDR3 is TGTGCCAGCAGCTTAGTAGGGGGTAGGTCCGGTGAGCAGTTCTTC.